Here is one T cell receptor beta chain with its context. Germline values: CDR1 SGDLS, CDR2 YYNGEE. V lost 4 bases and J lost 5; bases outside the gene matches: 14. This CDR3 contains 18 residues. This specimen belongs to a study of blood T cell repertoires in COVID-19. Study background: Sample material is recorded as cDNA or gDNA derived from T cells, B-cell-depleted T cells, or PBMCs.

Original methodology: Using reference gene primer amplification, nucleated cell counts were estimated. This table comes from immunoSEQ multiplex PCR, and its TCRdb copy is limited to in-frame clones, with some not included. That table gives V, J and clone size, and the DNA gave D and trimming. The sample consists of about 58,000 clones, about nine tenths of them appearing once. The chain links TRBV9 to TRBJ2-2; TRBD1 agrees at 10 bases. The source is a woman in her 70s with active COVID-19. Sequencing was done on a sample of peripheral blood. The CDR3 coding sequence is TGTGCCAGCAGCCGTAACCCCTACGGGACAGGGGAGACCGGGGAGCTGTTTTTT. This codes for CASSRNPYGTGETGELFF.